The 9 T cell receptor beta chains presented below share a single source sample, sequenced in a study of chemoradiotherapy in HPV16-positive cancers. Measured with immunoSEQ multiplex PCR; TCRdb has only the in-frame clones, and not every one. The sample consists of 3,400 or so clones, under 85% of them appearing once. Sequenced here: tumor tissue, sampled from a patient who underwent chemoradiotherapy. The receptor source for this set is a human donor with HPV-associated anogenital cancer.

The chain recombines TRBV5-1 with TRBJ1-2; D not resolved. Germline V lookup: CDR1 SGHRS, CDR2 YFSETQ. The CDR3 totals 12 residues. V was pared by 0 bases and J by 6 bases, with 6 bases between. CDR3: CASSLGGNGYTF. In DNA form, the CDR3 reads TGCGCCAGCAGCTTGGGAGGGAATGGCTACACCTTC.

The chain carries TRBV6-6 and TRBJ2-7; D call uncertain. Germline CDR1 and CDR2: MNHNY and SVGAGI (reference sequence). The CDR3 length is 12 residues. Trimming removed 2 bases from V and 1 base from J, with 3 bases in between. The CDR3 nucleotides read TGTGCCAGCAGTTACGAGTCCTACGAGCAGTACTTC. Its translation is CASSYESYEQYF.

The chain employs TRBV18 and TRBJ1-1, with 7 positions matching TRBD1. The junction had 17 bases not matched to a gene; V was cut back by 3 bases and J by 4 bases. This CDR3 has 18 residues. The V gene's germline CDR1 is KGHSH and CDR2 LQKENI. The CDR3 region is CASSPSQGRGIRGTEAFF. The CDR3 DNA reads as TGTGCCAGCTCACCCTCTCAGGGCAGGGGGATAAGGGGCACTGAAGCTTTCTTT. The whole variable domain, filled in from reference TRBV18 and TRBJ1-1, reads NAGVMQNPRHLVRRRGQEARLRCSPMKGHSHVYWYRQLPEEGLKFMVYLQKENIIDESGMPKERFSAEFPKEGPSILRIQQVVRGDSAAYFCASSPSQGRGIRGTEAFFGQGTRLTVV.

V is TRBV21-1 and J is TRBJ2-7; TRBD1 reflects the table's D call only, with no check against the DNA. TRBV21-1 is a known pseudogene. This CDR3 region has 15 residues. Here the CDR3 reads CASSTPGQGPDEQYF. CDR3 bases: TGTGCCAGCAGTACTCCGGGACAGGGGCCGGATGAGCAGTACTTC.

V and J are TRBV25-1 and TRBJ1-5, with 7 bases fitting TRBD1. Germline-derived CDR1 and CDR2 are MGHDK and SYGVNS. There are 15 residues in the CDR3. With V trimmed by 3 bases and J by 4 bases, 6 bases remained unmatched. The CDR3 bases are TGTGCCAGCAGTGACTCAGGGGGGTATAATCAGCCCCAGCATTTT. It translates to CASSDSGGYNQPQHF.

The rearrangement uses TRBV5-1 and TRBJ2-1; D is uncertain. CDR1 is SGHRS and CDR2 is YFSETQ in the germline V gene. The CDR3 loop spans 15 amino acids. Between the trimmed V and J ends, which lost 0 bases and 3 bases, there was a span of 10 bases. CDR3 coding DNA: TGCGCCAGCAGCTTGGGTCTGGATGACTACAATGAGCAGTTCTTC. It specifies CASSLGLDDYNEQFF.

This clone is categorized as large. J is TRBJ2-7 and V is TRBV2; 10 bases are a match to TRBD2. This CDR3 has 13 amino acids. Trimming cost V 7 bases and J 4 bases; bases outside gene matches: 4. The germline gives CDR1 SNHLY, CDR2 FYNNEI. In nucleotides, the CDR3 is TGTGCCAGCATTGGGACTAGCGTTTACGAGCAGTACTTC. Residues: CASIGTSVYEQYF.

The CDR3, as DNA: TGTGCCAGCTCACCAATTGGAGGGGAGACCCAGTACTTC. This encodes CASSPIGGETQYF. The chain links TRBV18 to TRBJ2-5, with D perhaps matching TRBD2 (6 bases). Germline V gene sequence: CDR1 KGHSH, CDR2 LQKENI. Between the trimmed V and J ends, which lost 2 bases and 5 bases, there was a span of 9 bases. CDR3 length equals 13 residues.

This clone showed up just a few times. The chain is built from TRBV5-5 and TRBJ1-2; tentatively, D is TRBD1 (5 bases). The CDR3 runs 15 residues. The V gene's germline CDR1 is SGHKS and CDR2 YYEKEE (reference sequence). V was shortened by 4 bases and J by 8 bases, with 21 bases between the two germline ends. The CDR3 loop reads CASSGWDRLVEGYTF. The CDR3, as DNA: TGTGCCAGCAGCGGATGGGACCGCTTAGTTGAGGGCTACACCTTC. The variable domain in full, with the rest retrieved from reference TRBV5-5 and TRBJ1-2, is DAGVTQSPTHLIKTRGQQVTLRCSPISGHKSVSWYQQVLGQGPQFIFQYYEKEERGRGNFPDRFSARQFPNYSSELNVNALLLGDSALYLCASSGWDRLVEGYTFGSGTRLTVV.